The T cell receptor beta chain described here comes from a study of blood T cells in healthy people across ages. Whole-study results and caveats: Roughly linearly, TCR beta diversity per million T cells fell as age increased. Researchers judged that diversity estimates from one million T cells fell short of true values.

As regards this clonotype: Its matching antigen is unknown.

Each donor gave roughly 9.1 milliliters of peripheral blood. Isolation recovered at least 6.5 million PBMCs from every sample. Sample-barcoded 5' priming and a J-beta primer mix drove a second PCR of 7 to 11 cycles. TCRdb used MiXCR to reprocess the 5' RACE reads, holding one entry per CDR3 protein. The data show roughly 2 million distinct CDR3 sequences, approximately 50% seen once. Source material: blood. The receptor was isolated from a woman in her forties in good health.

This chain's CDR3 is CASSTAGAPSYEQYF. Written as DNA, the CDR3 is TGTGCCAGCAGCACAGCGGGGGCCCCCTCCTACGAGCAGTACTTC. The chain carries TRBV27 and TRBJ2-7; 8 nucleotides match TRBD2. CDR3 size: 15 residues. Germline trimming cut 6 bases from V and 0 bases from J; bases unmatched to any gene: 7. Germline V CDR1 and CDR2: MNHEY, SMNVEV (reference sequence).